What follows describes a single T cell receptor beta chain. The CDR3 length is 13 residues. The germline V gene encodes CDR1 SGDLS and CDR2 YYNGEE. Trimming took off 2 bases at V and 4 bases at J, with 9 bases between the two ends. This sample is part of a study of cytomegalovirus exposure and HLA in healthy donors. PCR amplification relied on 60 Vbeta primers (plus 13 Jbeta primers). The method was immunoSEQ multiplex PCR; TCRdb's version includes in-frame clones alone and lacks a portion of them. The sample lists 150,000 or so clones; approximately 69% were seen once. The V call is TRBV9, the J call TRBJ1-2; no clear D gene. Material: PBMCs. This sequence was found in a man in his thirties or forties in good health and CMV-seronegative. DNA of the CDR3: TGTGCCAGCAGCGTCGGGGATTCCTATGGCTACACCTTC. This sequence encodes CASSVGDSYGYTF.